One and the same sample provided the 6 T cell receptor beta chains below, sequenced in a study of T cells after yellow fever vaccination. A single record per CDR3 protein comes from TCRdb applying MiXCR to the 5' RACE reads. Of 340,000 or so distinct CDR3 sequences in the sample, around 12% were seen once. The sequences come from CD4+ T cells sorted from PBMCs, collected 15 days after the yellow fever booster vaccination. The receptors come from a young man who received the YFV17D yellow fever vaccine.

V is TRBV4-1 and J is TRBJ2-1; 9 bases are a match to TRBD1. This CDR3 is 16 amino acids long. CDR1 is MGHRA and CDR2 is YSYEKL in the germline V gene. Losses at the gene ends were 2 bases for V and 6 bases for J; bases not matched to a gene: 8. Here the CDR3 DNA reads TGCGCCAGCAGCCAATCCGGGACAGGGAGAGGCAATGAGCAGTTCTTC. It is translated as CASSQSGTGRGNEQFF.

At least ten counts were recorded for this clonotype. The gene calls are TRBV7-8 and TRBJ2-1; D is tentatively TRBD1 or TRBD2 (5 bases each). Germline-derived CDR1 and CDR2 are SGHVS and FQNEAQ. This CDR3 region has 13 residues. V was clipped by 5 bases and J by 5 bases, with 10 bases between them. The chain's CDR3 is CASSPGRNNEQFF. The CDR3, as DNA: TGTGCCAGCAGCCCGGGACGTAACAATGAGCAGTTCTTC.

This clonotype was detected a few times. V is TRBV29-1 and J is TRBJ1-2; D unresolved. V was cut by 1 base and J by 0 bases, with 6 bases left in between. The CDR3 runs 13 residues. The germline V gene encodes CDR1 SQVTM and CDR2 ANQGSEA. Here the CDR3 DNA reads TGCAGCGTTGAAGTCTTGACTAACTATGGCTACACCTTC. It codes for CSVEVLTNYGYTF.

This clonotype was picked up a small number of times. The CDR3 is CASSPRQRGGKEKLFF. The CDR3 nucleotides are TGTGCCAGCAGCCCTCGACAGCGAGGAGGAAAGGAAAAACTGTTTTTT. The gene calls are TRBV7-2 and TRBJ1-4; weak D call: TRBD1 (5 bases). CDR1 SGHTA and CDR2 FQGNSA come from the germline V gene. V lost 5 bases and J 8 bases, leaving 21 bases between the germline ends. The CDR3 loop spans 16 amino acids.

The table lists this clonotype with many counts. This sequence joins TRBV5-1 and TRBJ2-3; D remains unclear. V was cut by 4 bases and J by 3 bases, with 9 bases left in between. This CDR3 region has 13 residues. CDR1 SGHRS and CDR2 YFSETQ come from the germline V gene. The CDR3 DNA is TGCGCCAGCAGCGGAGAGCCTACAGATACGCAGTATTTT. Its translation is CASSGEPTDTQYF. Full variable domain (rest looked up from reference TRBV5-1 and TRBJ2-3): KAGVTQTPRYLIKTRGQQVTLSCSPISGHRSVSWYQQTPGQGLQFLFEYFSETQRNKGNFPGRFSGRQFSNSRSEMNVSTLELGDSALYLCASSGEPTDTQYFGPGTRLTVL.

CDR3 sequence (DNA): TGCGCCAGCAGCCCTCGGGTTGAGGGGAGCTACACCTTC. Amino acid sequence: CASSPRVEGSYTF. V and J are TRBV4-3 and TRBJ1-2; TRBD1 might be the D (5 bases). This CDR3 has 13 residues. Germline V gene data show CDR1 as LGHNA and CDR2 as YSLEER. V was trimmed by 4 bases and J by 9 bases, leaving 15 bases between them.